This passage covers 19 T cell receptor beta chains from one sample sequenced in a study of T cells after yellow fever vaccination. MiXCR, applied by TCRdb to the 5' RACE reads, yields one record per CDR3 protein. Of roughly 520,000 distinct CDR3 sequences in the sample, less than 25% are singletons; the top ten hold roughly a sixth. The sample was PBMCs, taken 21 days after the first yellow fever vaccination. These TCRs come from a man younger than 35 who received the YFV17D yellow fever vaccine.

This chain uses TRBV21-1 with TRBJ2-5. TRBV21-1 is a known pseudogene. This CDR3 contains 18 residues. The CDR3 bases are TGTGCCAGCAGCAAATCGCAAAGGTTTTCCCATAACGGGGAGACCCAGTACTTC. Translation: CASSKSQRFSHNGETQYF.

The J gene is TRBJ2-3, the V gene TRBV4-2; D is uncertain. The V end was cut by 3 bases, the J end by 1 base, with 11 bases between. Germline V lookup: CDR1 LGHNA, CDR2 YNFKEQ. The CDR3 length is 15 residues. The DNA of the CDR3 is TGTGCCAGCAGCCACCCCGAGCCGGGCACAGATACGCAGTATTTT. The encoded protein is CASSHPEPGTDTQYF.

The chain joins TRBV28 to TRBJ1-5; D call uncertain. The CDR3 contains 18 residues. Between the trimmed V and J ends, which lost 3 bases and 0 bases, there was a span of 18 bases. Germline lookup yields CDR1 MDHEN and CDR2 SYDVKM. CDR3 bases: TGTGCCAGCAGTTTCTTTACATCGATCGGGTATAGCAATCAGCCCCAGCATTTT. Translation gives CASSFFTSIGYSNQPQHF.

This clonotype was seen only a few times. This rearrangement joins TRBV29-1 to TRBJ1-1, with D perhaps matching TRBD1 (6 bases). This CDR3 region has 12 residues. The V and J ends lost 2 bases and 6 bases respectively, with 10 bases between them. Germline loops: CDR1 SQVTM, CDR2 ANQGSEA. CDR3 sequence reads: CSVEWGAAEAFF. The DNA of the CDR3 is TGCAGCGTTGAATGGGGGGCGGCTGAAGCTTTCTTT.

CDR3 nucleotides: TGTGCCAGCAGCCAGGACCGGAGGGATGGCTACACCTTC. Protein sequence: CASSQDRRDGYTF. The chain recombines TRBV6-1 with TRBJ1-2, with unresolved D. Between the trimmed V and J ends, which lost 6 bases and 6 bases, there was a span of 14 bases. This CDR3 comprises 13 residues. CDR1 and CDR2 from the germline V gene are MNHNS and SASEGT.

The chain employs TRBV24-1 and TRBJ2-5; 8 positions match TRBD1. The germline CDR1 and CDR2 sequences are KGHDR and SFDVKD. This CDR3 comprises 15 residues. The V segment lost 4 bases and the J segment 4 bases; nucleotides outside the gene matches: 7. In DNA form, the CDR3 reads TGTGCCACCAGTGACTCCGGACAGGGAGGAGAGACCCAGTACTTC. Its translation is CATSDSGQGGETQYF.

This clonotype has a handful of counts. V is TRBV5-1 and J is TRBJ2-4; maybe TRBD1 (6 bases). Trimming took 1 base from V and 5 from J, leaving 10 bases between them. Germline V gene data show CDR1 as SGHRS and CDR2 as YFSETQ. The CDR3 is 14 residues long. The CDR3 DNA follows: TGCGCCAGCAGCTTGTCAGGGGTAGAAAACATTCAGTACTTC. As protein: CASSLSGVENIQYF.

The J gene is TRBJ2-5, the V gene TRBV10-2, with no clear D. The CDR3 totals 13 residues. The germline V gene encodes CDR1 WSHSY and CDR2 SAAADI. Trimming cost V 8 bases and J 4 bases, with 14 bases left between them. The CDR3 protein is CASQRAGAETQYF. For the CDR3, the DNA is TGCGCCAGCCAAAGAGCAGGAGCAGAGACCCAGTACTTC.

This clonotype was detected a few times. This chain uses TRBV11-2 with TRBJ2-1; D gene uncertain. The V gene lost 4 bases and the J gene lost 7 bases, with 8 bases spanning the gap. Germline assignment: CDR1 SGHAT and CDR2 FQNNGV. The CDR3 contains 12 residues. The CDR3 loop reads CASSSPRNEQFF. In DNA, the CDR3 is TGTGCCAGCAGCTCCCCCCGAAATGAGCAGTTCTTC.

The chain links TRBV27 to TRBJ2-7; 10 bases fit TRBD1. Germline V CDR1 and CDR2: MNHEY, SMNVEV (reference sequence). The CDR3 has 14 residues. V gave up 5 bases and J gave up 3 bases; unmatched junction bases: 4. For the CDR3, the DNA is TGTGCCAGCAGTGTCAGGACAGGGGGCTACGAGCAGTACTTC. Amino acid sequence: CASSVRTGGYEQYF.

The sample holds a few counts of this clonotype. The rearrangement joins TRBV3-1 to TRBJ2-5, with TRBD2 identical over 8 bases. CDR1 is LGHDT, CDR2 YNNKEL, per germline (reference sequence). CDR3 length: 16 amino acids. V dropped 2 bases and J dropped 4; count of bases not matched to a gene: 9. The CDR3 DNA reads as TGTGCCAGCAGCCAACCGGGACTAGGCGGTCGAGAGACCCAGTACTTC. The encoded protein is CASSQPGLGGRETQYF.

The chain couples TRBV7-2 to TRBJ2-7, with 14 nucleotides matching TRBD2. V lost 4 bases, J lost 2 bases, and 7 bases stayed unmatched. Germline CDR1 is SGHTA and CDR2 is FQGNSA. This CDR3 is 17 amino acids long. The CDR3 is CASSSLGTSGGTYEQYF. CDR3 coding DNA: TGTGCCAGCAGCTCACTTGGGACTAGCGGGGGAACCTACGAGCAGTACTTC.

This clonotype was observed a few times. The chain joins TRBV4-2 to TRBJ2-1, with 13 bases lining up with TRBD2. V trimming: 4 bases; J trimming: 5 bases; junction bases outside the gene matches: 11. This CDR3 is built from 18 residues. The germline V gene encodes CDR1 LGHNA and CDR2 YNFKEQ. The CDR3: CASSPRTSGGRYDNEQFF. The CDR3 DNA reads TGTGCCAGCAGCCCTCGGACTAGCGGGGGACGATACGACAATGAGCAGTTCTTC.

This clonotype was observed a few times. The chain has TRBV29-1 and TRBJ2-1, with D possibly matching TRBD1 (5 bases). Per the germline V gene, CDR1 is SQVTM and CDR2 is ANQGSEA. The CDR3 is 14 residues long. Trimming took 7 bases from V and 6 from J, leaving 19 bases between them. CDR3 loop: CSASTGKGSNEQFF. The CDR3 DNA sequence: TGCAGCGCGAGCACAGGAAAGGGGTCCAATGAGCAGTTCTTC.

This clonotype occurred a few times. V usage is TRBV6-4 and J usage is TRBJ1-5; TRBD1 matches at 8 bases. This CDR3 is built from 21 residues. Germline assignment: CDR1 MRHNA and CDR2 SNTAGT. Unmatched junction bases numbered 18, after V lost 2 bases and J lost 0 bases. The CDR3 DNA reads TGTGCCAGCAGTGACCTCAATCCCTTCAGGACAGGGAGAGATAGCAATCAGCCCCAGCATTTT. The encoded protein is CASSDLNPFRTGRDSNQPQHF.

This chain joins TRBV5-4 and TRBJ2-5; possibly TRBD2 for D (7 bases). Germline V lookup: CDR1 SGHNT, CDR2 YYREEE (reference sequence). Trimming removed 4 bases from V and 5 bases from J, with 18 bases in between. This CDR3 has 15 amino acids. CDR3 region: CASSAPSGGQETQYF. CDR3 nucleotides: TGTGCCAGCAGCGCCCCATCGGGGGGCCAGGAGACCCAGTACTTC.

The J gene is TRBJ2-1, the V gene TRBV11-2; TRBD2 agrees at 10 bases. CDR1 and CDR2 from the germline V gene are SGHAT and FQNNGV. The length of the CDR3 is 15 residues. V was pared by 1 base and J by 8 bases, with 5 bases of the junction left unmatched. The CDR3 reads CASSLALAGAHEQFF. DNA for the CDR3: TGTGCCAGCAGCTTAGCGCTAGCGGGGGCCCATGAGCAGTTCTTC.

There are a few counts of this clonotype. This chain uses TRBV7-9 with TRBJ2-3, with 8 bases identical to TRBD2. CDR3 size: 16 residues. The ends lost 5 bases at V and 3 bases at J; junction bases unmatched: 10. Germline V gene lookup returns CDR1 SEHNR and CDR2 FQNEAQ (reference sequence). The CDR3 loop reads CASSISSGGVTDTQYF. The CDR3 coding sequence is TGTGCCAGCAGCATATCGAGCGGGGGAGTTACAGATACGCAGTATTTT.

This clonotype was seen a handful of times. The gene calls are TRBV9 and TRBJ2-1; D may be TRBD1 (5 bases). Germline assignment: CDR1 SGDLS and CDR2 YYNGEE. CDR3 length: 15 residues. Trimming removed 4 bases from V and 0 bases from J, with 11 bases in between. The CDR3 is CASSPQAHSYNEQFF. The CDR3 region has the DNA TGTGCCAGCAGCCCACAGGCACACTCCTACAATGAGCAGTTCTTC.